The rows below give T cell receptor beta chains drawn from one sample of a study of cytomegalovirus exposure and HLA in healthy donors. Generated by immunoSEQ multiplex PCR, the TCRdb table keeps only in-frame clones and is missing some. The table includes roughly 150,000 clones, around 81% detected once. The specimen sequenced was PBMCs. The receptors were gathered from a woman aged 40 to 55 in good health and CMV-seronegative. The CDR3 runs from the conserved cysteine through the conserved F or W. The order of the fields is J gene, clone size, D gene, V gene, CDR3 DNA, CDR3 protein. The D gene is left open where the match is weak. A row's size may be missing; if present it is once, few, many or a size class.

TRBJ1-2 once TRBD1 TRBV28 TGTGCCAGCAGGAAACAGGGGGGCTATGGCTACACCTTC CASRKQGGYGYTF
TRBJ1-1 once NA TRBV19 TGTGCCACAAAGGGACATCGGGACACTGAAGCTTTCTTT CATKGHRDTEAFF
TRBJ1-1 NA NA TRBV2 TGTGCCAGCAGGCGGACATCGATGAACACTGAAGCTTTCTTT CASRRTSMNTEAFF
TRBJ2-1 NA NA TRBV11-2 TGTGCCAGCAGCTTAGTCCGGGGTTCCTACAATGAGCAGTTCTTC CASSLVRGSYNEQFF
TRBJ2-7 NA TRBD2 TRBV4-1 TGCGCCAGCAGCCAAGAACCTAGCGGGGGCTACGAGCAGTACTTC CASSQEPSGGYEQYF
TRBJ1-3 NA NA TRBV7-2 TGTGCCAGCAGCTCAGGGTTCGGAAACACCATATATTTT CASSSGFGNTIYF
TRBJ2-3 NA NA TRBV6-5 TGTGCCAGCAGTTACTCGGTGCTAGCCACAGATACGCAGTATTTT CASSYSVLATDTQYF
TRBJ1-2 NA TRBD1 TRBV5-1 TGCGCCAGCAGCTGGGACAGACCTGCGTTCTATGGCTACACCTTC CASSWDRPAFYGYTF
TRBJ2-2 NA NA TRBV7-9 TGTGCCAGCAGCCTCACAAGGGTAGGAGGCGGGGAGCTGTTTTTT CASSLTRVGGGELFF
TRBJ1-5 NA NA TRBV6-1 TGTGCCAGCACAAGTGGTCCAGGGAGCAATCAGCCCCAGCATTTT CASTSGPGSNQPQHF
TRBJ2-5 NA TRBD2 TRBV27 TGTGCCAGGACCCTGGGTAGCGGGGAGGCCCAGTACTTC CARTLGSGEAQYF
TRBJ2-6 few NA TRBV28 TGTGCCAGCAGTTTCCTGGGGGGCTCTGGGGCCAACGTCCTGACTTTC CASSFLGGSGANVLTF
TRBJ1-1 NA NA TRBV4-1 TGCGCCAGCAGCCAAGATCCCACAGGGAACACTGAAGCTTTCTTT CASSQDPTGNTEAFF
TRBJ1-4 NA NA TRBV6-1 TGTGCCAGCCTACAATGGGGGGCTAATGAAAAACTGTTTTTT CASLQWGANEKLFF
TRBJ1-3 NA TRBD1 TRBV29-1 TGCAGCGTTGTATTCCCGGGACAGGGCAGCACCATATATTTT CSVVFPGQGSTIYF
TRBJ2-4 NA NA TRBV19 TGTGCCAGTGGGGGGGGCAGGGTGGGCAAAAACATTCAGTACTTC CASGGGRVGKNIQYF
TRBJ2-2 once NA TRBV11-2 TGTGCCAGCAGCTTCGGACAGCACTCCACCGGGGAGCTGTTTTTT CASSFGQHSTGELFF
TRBJ2-7 NA NA TRBV29-1 TGCAGCGTTGCGCGGCAGGGGCCTCCTTACGAGCAGTACTTC CSVARQGPPYEQYF